This TCR beta chain was recovered during a study of blood T cell repertoires in COVID-19. Study as a whole: T cells, B-cell-depleted T cells, or PBMCs supplied cDNA or gDNA.

Using immunoSEQ multiplex PCR, the repertoire was profiled, and TCRdb retains in-frame clones only, with some absent. Found here are about 74,000 clones, just under 85% of them singletons; the top ten hold 36%. In its sample, this clone was seen once. Material for sequencing was peripheral blood. The sequence derives from a man aged 65 to 85 with acute or convalescent COVID-19.

This CDR3 is CASSYVAGVLYNEQFF. The DNA of the CDR3 is TGTGCCAGCAGTTACGTGGCGGGAGTTCTCTACAATGAGCAGTTCTTC. V usage is TRBV6-5 and J usage is TRBJ2-1; 7 positions agree with TRBD2. With V trimmed by 2 bases and J by 3 bases, 7 bases remained unmatched. Germline values: CDR1 MNHEY, CDR2 SVGAGI. The CDR3 is 16 residues long.